The 20 T cell receptor beta chains listed next were all sequenced from one sample in a study of blood T cells in healthy people across ages. Primers used in a second PCR of roughly 7 to 12 cycles were a sample-barcoded 5' primer and a J-beta primer mix. Using its own MiXCR run on the 5' RACE reads, TCRdb lists one record per CDR3 protein. The table shows about 670,000 distinct CDR3 sequences, with approximately 40% occurring only once. Sequences were obtained from blood. The receptors derive from an elderly man in good health.

The chain joins TRBV4-2 to TRBJ2-7; D is unresolved. In germline, CDR1 is LGHNA, CDR2 YNFKEQ. Trimming removed 1 base at V and 7 bases at J, with 14 bases between. The CDR3 runs to 14 residues. The CDR3 DNA reads as TGTGCCAGCAGCCAAGGGCAACCTTACAATGAGCAGTACTTC. Translation: CASSQGQPYNEQYF.

J is TRBJ1-6 and V is TRBV4-3, with D hard to call. Trimming removed 1 base at V and 9 bases at J, with 13 bases between. CDR1 is LGHNA and CDR2 is YSLEER in the germline V gene. The CDR3 is made up of 15 amino acids. CDR3 sequence reads: CASSQGEAYGSPLHF. CDR3 DNA sequence: TGCGCCAGCAGCCAAGGAGAAGCGTATGGTTCACCCCTCCACTTT.

This clonotype has just a few counts. The CDR3 region is CASSKTAMNTEAFF. The DNA of the CDR3 is TGTGCCAGCAGCAAAACGGCGATGAACACTGAAGCTTTCTTT. J is TRBJ1-1 and V is TRBV7-2; D is unclear. Germline V gene data show CDR1 as SGHTA and CDR2 as FQGNSA. The CDR3 length is 14 residues. V was pared by 5 bases and J by 0 bases, with 10 bases between.

The sample holds many counts of this clonotype. The chain links TRBV29-1 to TRBJ2-7; 7 bases are a match to TRBD1. Trimming removed 4 bases from V and 4 bases from J; junction bases left unmatched: 4. CDR1 and CDR2 from the germline V gene are SQVTM and ANQGSEA. The CDR3 spans 12 residues. The CDR3 nucleotides read TGCAGCGTTGTTCAGGGGGAATACGAGCAGTACTTC. It specifies CSVVQGEYEQYF.

There are a few counts of this clonotype. V gene TRBV29-1 combines with J gene TRBJ2-3; D is possibly TRBD2 (5 bases). Trimming removed 2 bases from V and 1 base from J, with 7 bases in between. The germline CDR1 and CDR2 sequences are SQVTM and ANQGSEA. This CDR3 spans 13 amino acids. The CDR3 reads CSVETSGTDTQYF. The CDR3 DNA sequence: TGCAGCGTTGAAACTAGTGGCACAGATACGCAGTATTTT.

This chain links TRBV10-3 with TRBJ2-3; D is uncertain. With 4 bases removed from V and 6 bases from J, the gap between germline ends came to 11 bases. This CDR3 is built from 13 residues. In germline, CDR1 is ENHRY, CDR2 SYGVKD. The CDR3 reads CAISVEVTDTQYF. CDR3 sequence (DNA): TGTGCCATCAGTGTCGAAGTCACGGATACGCAGTATTTT.

The V call is TRBV15, the J call TRBJ2-3; TRBD2 matches 11 bases. Trimming took 1 base from V and 2 from J; bases not matched to a gene: 5. In germline, CDR1 is LNHNV, CDR2 YYDKDF (reference sequence). The CDR3 contains 17 residues. CDR3 amino acids: CATSRAQLAGATDTQYF. CDR3 bases: TGTGCCACCAGCAGAGCCCAACTAGCGGGGGCCACAGATACGCAGTATTTT.

This clonotype was seen just once. A read error may account for a junction end that differs from germline. The chain couples TRBV2 to TRBJ2-1, with D possibly TRBD1 on 5 matching bases. Germline V CDR1 and CDR2: SNHLY, FYNNEI. The CDR3 contains 16 residues. The CDR3 nucleotides read TGTGCCAGCTGTGAAGGGCAGGGTCTGGGCGGTGATGAGCAGTTCTTC. It codes for CASCEGQGLGGDEQFF.

This clonotype has just a few counts. The chain employs TRBV24-1 and TRBJ2-5, with D maybe TRBD1 (6 bases). This CDR3 contains 16 residues. Germline-derived CDR1 and CDR2 are KGHDR and SFDVKD. The V end lost 4 bases, the J end lost 5 bases, and 19 bases lay between the germline ends. The CDR3 here is CATSEPEVGAGETQYF. DNA of the CDR3: TGTGCCACCAGTGAACCTGAAGTGGGGGCCGGGGAGACCCAGTACTTC.

The rearrangement uses TRBV20-1 and TRBJ2-7, with 7 bases matching TRBD1. Germline V gene data show CDR1 as DFQATT and CDR2 as SNEGSKA (reference sequence). The length of the CDR3 is 13 residues. Losses at the gene ends were 3 bases for V and 1 base for J; bases not matched to a gene: 3. DNA of the CDR3: TGCAGTGCTAGCGGGACAGATTCCTACGAGCAGTACTTC. It translates to CSASGTDSYEQYF.

This clonotype has only a few counts. This chain connects TRBV12-3 or TRBV12-4 to TRBJ2-1; 7 nucleotides align to TRBD1. V lost 6 bases to trimming and J lost 2 bases; unmatched junction nucleotides: 7. CDR3 size: 15 residues. DNA for the CDR3: TGTGCCAGCAGGTCGGACAGGCGCCCCTACAATGAGCAGTTCTTC. This translates into CASRSDRRPYNEQFF.

This clonotype was seen a handful of times. This chain's CDR3 is CSARDVGQDYEQYF. DNA for the CDR3: TGCAGTGCTAGAGATGTGGGACAAGATTACGAGCAGTACTTC. This sequence joins TRBV20-1 and TRBJ2-7; the D gene is possibly TRBD1 (6 bases). From germline, CDR1 is DFQATT and CDR2 SNEGSKA (reference sequence). This CDR3 is built from 14 residues. The V gene lost 0 bases and the J gene lost 4 bases, with 13 bases spanning the gap.

The chain couples TRBV7-3 to TRBJ2-3; 13 bases match TRBD2. The CDR3 totals 17 residues. Germline values: CDR1 SGHTA, CDR2 FQGTGA. With 5 bases clipped from V and 3 bases from J, the junction kept 8 bases outside the gene matches. CDR3 bases: TGTGCCAGCAGCCAAGGGACTAGCGGGGCAAATACAGATACGCAGTATTTT. Translated, it gives CASSQGTSGANTDTQYF.

The rearrangement uses TRBV20-1 and TRBJ2-1, with D perhaps TRBD1 or TRBD2 (5 bases each). This CDR3 comprises 14 residues. In germline, CDR1 is DFQATT, CDR2 SNEGSKA (reference sequence). With 5 bases removed from V and 9 bases from J, the gap between germline ends came to 20 bases. CDR3 loop: CSAPRGPRSGEQFF. Here the CDR3 DNA reads TGCAGTGCTCCTCGGGGCCCAAGAAGTGGTGAGCAGTTCTTC.

CDR3 sequence: CASSKVCEQFF. The CDR3 DNA sequence: TGTGCCAGCAGCAAAGTGTGCGAGCAGTTCTTC. V and J are TRBV21-1 and TRBJ2-1. TRBV21-1 is listed as a pseudogene. CDR3 size: 11 residues.

This rearrangement joins TRBV6-5 to TRBJ1-5; unclear D gene. CDR3 length: 15 amino acids. CDR1 and CDR2 from the germline V gene are MNHEY and SVGAGI. V dropped 5 bases and J dropped 6 bases, with 17 bases sitting between them. CDR3 DNA sequence: TGTGCCAGCAGTCTAGACACCCTAGGTGGTCAGCCCCAGCATTTT. It translates to CASSLDTLGGQPQHF.

This clonotype has just a few counts. The chain joins TRBV6-5 to TRBJ2-1, with TRBD1 matching over 8 bases. This CDR3 is 14 amino acids long. CDR1 and CDR2 (germline): MNHEY, SVGAGI. V was clipped by 6 bases and J by 1 base; unmatched bases: 2. CDR3 in amino acids: CASSDRGSYNEQFF. CDR3 nucleotide sequence: TGTGCCAGCAGCGACAGGGGATCCTACAATGAGCAGTTCTTC.

V usage is TRBV7-3 and J usage is TRBJ2-5, with a weak D call TRBD2 (6 bases). CDR1 is SGHTA and CDR2 is FQGTGA in the germline V gene. Deletions cut 0 bases from V and 11 bases from J, with 16 bases between. The CDR3 loop spans 14 amino acids. This CDR3 reads CASSLTGGGDEQYF. CDR3 DNA: TGTGCCAGCAGCTTAACGGGAGGAGGCGATGAGCAGTACTTC.

The rearrangement joins TRBV12-3 or TRBV12-4 to TRBJ1-1; 8 bases agree with TRBD1. The trim removed 5 bases at V and 1 base at J, leaving 6 bases unmatched. This CDR3 region has 15 residues. Written as DNA, the CDR3 is TGTGCCAGCAGTCCCCGTGGGACAGGGAACACTGAAGCTTTCTTT. This gives the protein CASSPRGTGNTEAFF.

This clonotype has more than one count but fewer than ten. V gene TRBV25-1 combines with J gene TRBJ2-1; TRBD1 matches at 7 bases. Unmatched junction bases numbered 10, after V lost 3 bases and J lost 8 bases. This CDR3 has 15 amino acids. The V gene's germline CDR1 is MGHDK and CDR2 SYGVNS. CDR3 sequence reads: CASSDASGGWHEQFF. DNA for the CDR3: TGTGCCAGCAGTGATGCGTCAGGGGGTTGGCATGAGCAGTTCTTC.